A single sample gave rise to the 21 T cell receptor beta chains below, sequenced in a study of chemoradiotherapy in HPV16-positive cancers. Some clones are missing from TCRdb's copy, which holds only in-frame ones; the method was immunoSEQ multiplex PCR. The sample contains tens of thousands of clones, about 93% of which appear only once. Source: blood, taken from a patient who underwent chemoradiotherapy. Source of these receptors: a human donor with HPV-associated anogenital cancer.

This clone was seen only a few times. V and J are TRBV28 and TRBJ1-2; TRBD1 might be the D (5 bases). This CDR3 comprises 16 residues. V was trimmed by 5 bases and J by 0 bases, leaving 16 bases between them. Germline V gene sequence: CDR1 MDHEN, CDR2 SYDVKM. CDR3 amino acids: CASSPIGGDPNYGYTF. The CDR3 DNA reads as TGTGCCAGCAGTCCCATCGGGGGGGATCCTAACTATGGCTACACCTTC.

The CDR3 DNA sequence: TGTGCCAGCAGTTCGGCCGGGACAGGGGGCCTCAGAAACACCATATATTTT. It encodes CASSSAGTGGLRNTIYF. The genes are TRBV28 and TRBJ1-3; 12 nucleotides match TRBD1. The CDR3 consists of 17 residues. The ends lost 4 bases at V and 5 bases at J; junction bases unmatched: 9. The V gene's germline CDR1 is MDHEN and CDR2 SYDVKM.

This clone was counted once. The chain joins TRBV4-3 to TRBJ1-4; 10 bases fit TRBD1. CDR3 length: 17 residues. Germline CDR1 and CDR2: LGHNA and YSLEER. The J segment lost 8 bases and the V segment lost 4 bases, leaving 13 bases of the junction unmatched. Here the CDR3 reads CASSRGQGETLSEKLFF. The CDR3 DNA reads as TGCGCCAGCAGCCGCGGACAGGGGGAAACTTTAAGCGAAAAACTGTTTTTT.

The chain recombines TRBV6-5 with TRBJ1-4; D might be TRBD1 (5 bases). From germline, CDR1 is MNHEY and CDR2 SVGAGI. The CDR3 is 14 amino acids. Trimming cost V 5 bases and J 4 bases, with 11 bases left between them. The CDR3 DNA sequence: TGTGCCAGCAGTGAAGGGCAGGGTAATGAAAAACTGTTTTTT. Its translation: CASSEGQGNEKLFF.

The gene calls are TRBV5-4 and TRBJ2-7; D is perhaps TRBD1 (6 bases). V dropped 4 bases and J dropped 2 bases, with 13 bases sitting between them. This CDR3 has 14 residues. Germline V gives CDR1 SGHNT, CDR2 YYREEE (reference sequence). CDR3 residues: CASSARGQPYEQYF. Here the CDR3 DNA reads TGTGCCAGCAGCGCCCGTGGACAGCCCTACGAGCAGTACTTC.

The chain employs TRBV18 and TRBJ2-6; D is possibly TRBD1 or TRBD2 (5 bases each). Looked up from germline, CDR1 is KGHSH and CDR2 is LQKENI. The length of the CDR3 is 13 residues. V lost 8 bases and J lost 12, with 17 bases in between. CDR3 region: CASHPGRAGVLTF. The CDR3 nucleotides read TGTGCCAGCCACCCGGGCAGGGCGGGCGTCCTGACTTTC.

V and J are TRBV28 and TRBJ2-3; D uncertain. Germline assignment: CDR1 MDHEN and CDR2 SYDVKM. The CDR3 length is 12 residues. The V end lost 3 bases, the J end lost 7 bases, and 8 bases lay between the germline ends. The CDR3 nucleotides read TGTGCCAGCAGTTTTGGTTCGCATACGCAGTATTTT. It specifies CASSFGSHTQYF.

CDR3 DNA: TGTGCCAGCATCCCCAACGGGTGGGTAGGCTACGAGCAGTACTTC. This translates into CASIPNGWVGYEQYF. The chain uses TRBV6-1 and TRBJ2-7, with unresolved D. Trimming left V 7 bases short and J 3 bases short, with 19 bases between. This CDR3 is 15 amino acids long. Germline CDR1 MNHNS, CDR2 SASEGT.

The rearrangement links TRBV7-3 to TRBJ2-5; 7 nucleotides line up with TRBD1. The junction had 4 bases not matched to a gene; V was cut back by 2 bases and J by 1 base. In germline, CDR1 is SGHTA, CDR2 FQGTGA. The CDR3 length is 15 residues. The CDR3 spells CASSLLGQVQETQYF. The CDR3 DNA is TGTGCCAGCAGCTTACTCGGACAGGTCCAAGAGACCCAGTACTTC.

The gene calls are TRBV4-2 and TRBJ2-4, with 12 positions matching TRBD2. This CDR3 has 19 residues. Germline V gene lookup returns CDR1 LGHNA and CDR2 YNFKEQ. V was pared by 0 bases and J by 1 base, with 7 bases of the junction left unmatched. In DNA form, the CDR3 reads TGTGCCAGCAGCCAAGATAGAGGGACTAGCGGGTTTGCCAAAAACATTCAGTACTTC. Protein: CASSQDRGTSGFAKNIQYF.

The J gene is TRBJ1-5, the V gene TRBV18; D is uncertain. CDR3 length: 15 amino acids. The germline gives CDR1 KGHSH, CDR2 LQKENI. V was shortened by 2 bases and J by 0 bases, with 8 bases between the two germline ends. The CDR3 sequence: CASSPGQRSNQPQHF. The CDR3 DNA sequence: TGTGCCAGCTCACCAGGTCAGCGTAGCAATCAGCCCCAGCATTTT.

Here the CDR3 DNA reads TGTGCCAGCAGCCAAGACTCTCCCTACAATGAGCAGTTCTTC. Translation: CASSQDSPYNEQFF. This chain connects TRBV7-6 to TRBJ2-1; D is undetermined. The CDR3 is 14 residues long. V gave up 5 bases and J gave up 2 bases, with 10 bases separating them. Germline CDR1 reads SGHVS; CDR2 reads FNYEAQ.

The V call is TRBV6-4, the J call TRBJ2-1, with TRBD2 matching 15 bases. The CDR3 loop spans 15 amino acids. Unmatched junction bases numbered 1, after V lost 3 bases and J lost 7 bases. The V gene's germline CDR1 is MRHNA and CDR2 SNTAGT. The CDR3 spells CASSEGLAGGNEQFF. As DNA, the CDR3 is TGTGCCAGCAGTGAGGGACTAGCGGGAGGAAATGAGCAGTTCTTC.

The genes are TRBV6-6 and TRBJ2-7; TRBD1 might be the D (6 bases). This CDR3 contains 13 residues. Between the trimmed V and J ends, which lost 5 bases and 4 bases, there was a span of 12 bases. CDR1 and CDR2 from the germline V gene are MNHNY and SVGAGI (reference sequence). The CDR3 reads CASSPDRLYEQYF. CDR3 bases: TGTGCCAGCAGTCCAGACAGGTTGTACGAGCAGTACTTC.

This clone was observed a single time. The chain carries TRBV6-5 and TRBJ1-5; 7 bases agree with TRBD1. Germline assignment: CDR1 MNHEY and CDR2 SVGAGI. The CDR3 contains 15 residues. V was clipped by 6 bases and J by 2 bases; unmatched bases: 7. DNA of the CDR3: TGTGCCAGCAGGCCCAGGGGGGAACGCAATCAGCCCCAGCATTTT. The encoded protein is CASRPRGERNQPQHF.

The CDR3, as DNA: TGTGCCACCAGCATCGAGGCCCAAAACATTCAGTACTTC. It specifies CATSIEAQNIQYF. The gene calls are TRBV15 and TRBJ2-4; D is uncertain. CDR1 is LNHNV, CDR2 YYDKDF, per germline (reference sequence). Trimming shortened V by 4 bases and J by 5 bases, and 9 bases separated the two germline ends. CDR3 length: 13 amino acids.

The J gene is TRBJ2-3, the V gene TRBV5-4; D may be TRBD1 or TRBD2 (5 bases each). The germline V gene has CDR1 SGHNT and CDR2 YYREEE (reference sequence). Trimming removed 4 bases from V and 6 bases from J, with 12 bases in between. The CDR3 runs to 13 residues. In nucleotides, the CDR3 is TGTGCCAGCAGCGGGGGTTACTTGGATACGCAGTATTTT. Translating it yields CASSGGYLDTQYF. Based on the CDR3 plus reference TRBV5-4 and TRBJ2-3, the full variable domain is ETGVTQSPTHLIKTRGQQVTLRCSSQSGHNTVSWYQQALGQGPQFIFQYYREEENGRGNFPPRFSGLQFPNYSSELNVNALELDDSALYLCASSGGYLDTQYFGPGTRLTVL.

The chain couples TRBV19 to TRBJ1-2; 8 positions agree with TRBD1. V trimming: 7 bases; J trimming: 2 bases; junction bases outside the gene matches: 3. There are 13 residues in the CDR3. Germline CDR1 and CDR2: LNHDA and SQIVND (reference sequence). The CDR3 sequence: CASNYRGNYGYTF. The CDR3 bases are TGTGCCAGTAATTACAGGGGGAACTATGGCTACACCTTC. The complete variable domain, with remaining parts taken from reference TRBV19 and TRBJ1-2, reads DGGITQSPKYLFRKEGQNVTLSCEQNLNHDAMYWYRQDPGQGLRLIYYSQIVNDFQKGDIAEGYSVSREKKESFPLTVTSAQKNPTAFYLCASNYRGNYGYTFGSGTRLTVV.

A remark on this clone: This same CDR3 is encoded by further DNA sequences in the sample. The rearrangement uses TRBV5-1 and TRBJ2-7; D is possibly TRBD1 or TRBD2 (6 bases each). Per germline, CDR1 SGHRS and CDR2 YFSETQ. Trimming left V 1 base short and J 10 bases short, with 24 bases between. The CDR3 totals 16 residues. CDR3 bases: TGCGCCAGCAGCTTGCCCCAACAGGGAGGATGGGGCGAACAGTACTTC. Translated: CASSLPQQGGWGEQYF.

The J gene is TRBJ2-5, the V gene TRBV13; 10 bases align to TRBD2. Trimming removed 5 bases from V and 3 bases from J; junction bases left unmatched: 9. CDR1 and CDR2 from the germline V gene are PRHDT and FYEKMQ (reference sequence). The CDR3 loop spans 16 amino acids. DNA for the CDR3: TGTGCCAGCAGCAAACTCCGGACTAGCGGTAAAGAGACCCAGTACTTC. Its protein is CASSKLRTSGKETQYF.

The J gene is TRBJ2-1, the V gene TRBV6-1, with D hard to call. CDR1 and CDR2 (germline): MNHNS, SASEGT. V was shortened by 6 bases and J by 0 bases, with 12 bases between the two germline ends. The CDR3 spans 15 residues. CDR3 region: CASRVDTSSYNEQFF. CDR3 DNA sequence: TGTGCCAGCAGGGTAGACACCAGCTCCTACAATGAGCAGTTCTTC.